This TCR beta chain originates from a study of a mutant IDH1 vaccine in newly diagnosed glioma. The overall study: Beforehand, treatment had been radiotherapy, temozolomide, or both; the majority received both. Study-level findings and limits: Of the patients, 93.3% had vaccine-induced immune responses. Top-clonotype changes in peripheral T cells seemed unrelated to pseudoprogression.

Some clones are missing from TCRdb's copy, which holds only in-frame ones; the method was immunoSEQ multiplex PCR. The repertoire has 30,000 to 40,000 clones, around 83% of them found once; the top ten carry roughly 8.9%. Time point of the sample: baseline, week 1 (first vaccination visit). Treatment indicated: pre-vaccination baseline after standard-of-care therapy. Each tumor in the donors was a new WHO grade 3 or 4 astrocytoma, IDH1-mutant and ATRX-lost. A word on this clone: No antigen is known for it.

The CDR3 is 12 residues long. Trimming removed 7 bases at V and 7 bases at J, with 13 bases between. Per the germline V gene, CDR1 is ENHRY and CDR2 is SYGVKD. The V gene is TRBV10-3, the J gene TRBJ1-1, with D hard to call. This clonotype originated in a man aged 50-59 years with glioma. Some clones in this sample may be carry-over from other donors' samples. The sequences come from peripheral blood mononuclear cells (PBMCs), collected from a glioma patient treated with radiotherapy, temozolomide or both. Here the CDR3 DNA reads TGTGCCATCAAGGGCCCAAGCGATGAAGCTTTCTTT. Encoded protein: CAIKGPSDEAFF.